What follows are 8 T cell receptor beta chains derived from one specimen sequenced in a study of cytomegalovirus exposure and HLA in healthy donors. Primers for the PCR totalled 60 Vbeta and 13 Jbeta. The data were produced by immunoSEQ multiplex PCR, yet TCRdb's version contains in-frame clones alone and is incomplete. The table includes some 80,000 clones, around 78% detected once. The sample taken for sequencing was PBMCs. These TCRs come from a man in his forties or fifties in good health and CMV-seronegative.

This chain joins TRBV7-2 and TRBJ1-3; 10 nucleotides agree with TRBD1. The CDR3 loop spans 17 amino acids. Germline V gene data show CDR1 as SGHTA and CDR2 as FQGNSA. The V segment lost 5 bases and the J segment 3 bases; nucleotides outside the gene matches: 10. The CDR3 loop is CASSPPGTGDLGNTIYF. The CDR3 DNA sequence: TGTGCCAGCAGCCCCCCCGGGACAGGGGACCTTGGAAACACCATATATTTT.

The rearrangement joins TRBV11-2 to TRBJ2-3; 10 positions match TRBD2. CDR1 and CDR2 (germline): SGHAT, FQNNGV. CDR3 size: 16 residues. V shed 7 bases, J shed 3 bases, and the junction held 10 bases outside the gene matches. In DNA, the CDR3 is TGTGCCAGCAACTTGGCTAGCGGGAGAGTAACAGATACGCAGTATTTT. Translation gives CASNLASGRVTDTQYF.

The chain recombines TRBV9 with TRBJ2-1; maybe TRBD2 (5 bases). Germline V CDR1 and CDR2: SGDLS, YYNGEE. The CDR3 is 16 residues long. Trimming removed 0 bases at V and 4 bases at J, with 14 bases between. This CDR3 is CASSVAERQPYNEQFF. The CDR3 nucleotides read TGTGCCAGCAGCGTAGCTGAGCGGCAGCCGTACAATGAGCAGTTCTTC.

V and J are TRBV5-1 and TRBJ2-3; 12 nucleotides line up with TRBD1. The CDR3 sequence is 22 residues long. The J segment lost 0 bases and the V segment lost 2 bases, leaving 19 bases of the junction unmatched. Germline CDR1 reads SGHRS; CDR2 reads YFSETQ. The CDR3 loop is CASSFYPGTGGVVGASTDTQYF. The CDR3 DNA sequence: TGCGCCAGCAGCTTCTACCCCGGGACAGGGGGCGTAGTGGGGGCTAGCACAGATACGCAGTATTTT.

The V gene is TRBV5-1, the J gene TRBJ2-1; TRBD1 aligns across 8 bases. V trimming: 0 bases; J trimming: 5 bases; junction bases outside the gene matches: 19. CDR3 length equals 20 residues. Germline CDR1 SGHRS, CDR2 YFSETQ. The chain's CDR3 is CASSLGLYSPGTGKDNEQFF. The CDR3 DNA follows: TGCGCCAGCAGCTTGGGACTCTATTCTCCCGGGACAGGAAAAGACAATGAGCAGTTCTTC.

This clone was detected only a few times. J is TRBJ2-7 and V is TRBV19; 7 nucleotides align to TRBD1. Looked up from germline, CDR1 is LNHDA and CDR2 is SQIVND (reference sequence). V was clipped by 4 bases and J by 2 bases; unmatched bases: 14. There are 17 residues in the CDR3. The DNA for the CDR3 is TGTGCCAGTAGTAGAACCGCAGGACAGGCACCTCCCTACGAGCAGTACTTC. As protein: CASSRTAGQAPPYEQYF. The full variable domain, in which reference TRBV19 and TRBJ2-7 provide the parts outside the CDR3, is DGGITQSPKYLFRKEGQNVTLSCEQNLNHDAMYWYRQDPGQGLRLIYYSQIVNDFQKGDIAEGYSVSREKKESFPLTVTSAQKNPTAFYLCASSRTAGQAPPYEQYFGPGTRLTVT.

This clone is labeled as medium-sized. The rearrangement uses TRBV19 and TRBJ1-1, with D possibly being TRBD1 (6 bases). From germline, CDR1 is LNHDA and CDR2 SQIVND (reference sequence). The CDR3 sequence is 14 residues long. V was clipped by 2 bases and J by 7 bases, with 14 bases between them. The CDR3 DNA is TGTGCCAGTAGTATATCGGGAACAGGGAGTGAAGCTTTCTTT. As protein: CASSISGTGSEAFF.

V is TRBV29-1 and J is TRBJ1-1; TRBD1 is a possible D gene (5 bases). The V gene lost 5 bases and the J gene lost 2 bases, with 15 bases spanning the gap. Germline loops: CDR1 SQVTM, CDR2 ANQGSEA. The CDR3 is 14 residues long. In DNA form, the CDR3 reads TGCAGCGTTAAGGGGAACTTTTCAAACACTGAAGCTTTCTTT. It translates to CSVKGNFSNTEAFF.